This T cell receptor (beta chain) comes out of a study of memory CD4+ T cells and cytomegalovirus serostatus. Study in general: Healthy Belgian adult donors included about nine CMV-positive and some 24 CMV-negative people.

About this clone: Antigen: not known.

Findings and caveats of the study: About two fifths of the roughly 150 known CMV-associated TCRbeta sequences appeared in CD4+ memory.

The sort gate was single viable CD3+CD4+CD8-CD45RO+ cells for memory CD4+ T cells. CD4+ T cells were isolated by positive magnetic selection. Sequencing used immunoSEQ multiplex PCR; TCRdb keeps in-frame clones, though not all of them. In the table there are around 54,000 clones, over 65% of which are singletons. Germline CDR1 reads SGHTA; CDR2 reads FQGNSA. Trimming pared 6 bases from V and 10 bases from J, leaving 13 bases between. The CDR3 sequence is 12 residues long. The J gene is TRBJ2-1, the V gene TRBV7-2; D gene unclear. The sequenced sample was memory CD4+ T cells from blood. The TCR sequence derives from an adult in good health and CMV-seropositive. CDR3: CASSPKPGEQFF. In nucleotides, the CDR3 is TGTGCCAGCAGTCCCAAACCCGGGGAGCAGTTCTTC.